This TCR beta chain comes out of a study of blood T cell repertoires in COVID-19. CDR1 SGHTA and CDR2 FQGNSA come from the germline V gene. The CDR3 runs to 13 residues. V lost 5 bases and J 8 bases, leaving 13 bases between the germline ends. Per the study methods: Quantification of nucleated cells was approximated via reference gene primer amplification. Sequencing used immunoSEQ multiplex PCR; TCRdb keeps in-frame clones, though not all of them. That table furnishes V, J and clone size, whereas the DNA furnished D and trimming. The sample contains 290,000 or so clones, around 87% of which appear only once.

What was sequenced was peripheral blood. The gene calls are TRBV7-2 and TRBJ2-1; D ambiguous. This receptor was obtained from a man between 18 and 29 years old with active or convalescent COVID-19. CDR3 amino acids: CASSLRLADEQFF. For the CDR3, the DNA is TGTGCCAGCAGCCTGAGACTCGCCGATGAGCAGTTCTTC.